This T cell receptor beta chain was observed in a study of sequential checkpoint blockade in melanoma. V shed 6 bases and J shed 0 bases, with 12 bases lying between them. Per germline, CDR1 SQVTM and CDR2 ANQGSEA. This CDR3 has 14 amino acids. Sequencing used immunoSEQ multiplex PCR; TCRdb keeps in-frame clones, though not all of them. The data show some 2,000 clones, with under 30% seen just once and 8.8% held by the top ten. The sample's treatment: randomized to nivolumab then ipilimumab (arm A) or the reverse (arm B). Sequencing was performed on tumor tissue (inferred from file names), taken from a patient given nivolumab and ipilimumab in sequence. The receptor comes from a human donor with melanoma. The rearrangement links TRBV29-1 to TRBJ1-3; maybe TRBD1 (6 bases). The CDR3, as DNA: TGCAGCGTGGGGGGGGGCTCCTCTGGAAACACCATATATTTT. Translation: CSVGGGSSGNTIYF.